This TCR beta chain was sequenced in a study of identical twins. Study conclusions and caveats: Whereas memory repertoires showed no such difference, abundant cord blood beta clonotypes carried fewer insertions. Not following the same donors, the study drew its conclusions from cross-sectional statistical analysis.

Only a few counts were recorded for this clonotype. Its antigen is unidentified. TCRdb redid the calling of the 5' RACE reads with MiXCR, one entry per CDR3 protein. The profile shows about 200,000 distinct CDR3 sequences, over 9.5% of them singletons. Among all donors, each was a healthy Caucasian. The source of this sequence is a man in his fifties in good health. What was sequenced was memory T cells sorted from blood.

CDR3 bases: TGCAGTGCCTTACGCGGGAGGGCCTGGGAGCAGTTCTTC. This codes for CSALRGRAWEQFF. The chain carries TRBV20-1 and TRBJ2-1; 9 bases line up with TRBD2. CDR3 length: 13 amino acids. Germline V gene lookup returns CDR1 DFQATT and CDR2 SNEGSKA (reference sequence). The J segment lost 10 bases and the V segment lost 6 bases, leaving 10 bases of the junction unmatched.